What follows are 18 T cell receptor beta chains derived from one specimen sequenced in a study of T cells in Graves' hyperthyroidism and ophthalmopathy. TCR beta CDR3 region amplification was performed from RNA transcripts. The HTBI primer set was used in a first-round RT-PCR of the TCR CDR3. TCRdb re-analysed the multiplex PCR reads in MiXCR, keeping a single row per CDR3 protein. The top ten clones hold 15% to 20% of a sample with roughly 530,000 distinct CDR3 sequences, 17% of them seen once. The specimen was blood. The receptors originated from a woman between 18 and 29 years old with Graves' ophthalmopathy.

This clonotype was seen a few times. CDR3 residues: CASSHPGQGFREQETQYF. For the CDR3, the DNA is TGTGCCAGCAGCCACCCGGGACAGGGGTTTAGGGAACAAGAGACCCAGTACTTC. The rearrangement uses TRBV7-9 and TRBJ2-5; 10 nucleotides match TRBD1. The CDR3 consists of 18 residues. Looked up from germline, CDR1 is SEHNR and CDR2 is FQNEAQ (reference sequence). V dropped 5 bases and J dropped 2; count of bases not matched to a gene: 14.

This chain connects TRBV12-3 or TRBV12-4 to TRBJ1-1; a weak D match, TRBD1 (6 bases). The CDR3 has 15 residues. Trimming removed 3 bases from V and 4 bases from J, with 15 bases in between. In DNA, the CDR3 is TGTGCCAGCAGTTTGGGGGCGGGGGGCGGCACTGAAGCTTTCTTT. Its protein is CASSLGAGGGTEAFF.

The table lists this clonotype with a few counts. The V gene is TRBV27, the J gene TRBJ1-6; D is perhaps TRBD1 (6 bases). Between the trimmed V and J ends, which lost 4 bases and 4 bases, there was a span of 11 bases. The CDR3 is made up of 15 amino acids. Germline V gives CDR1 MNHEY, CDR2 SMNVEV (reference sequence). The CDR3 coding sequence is TGTGCCAGCAGTTGGGACAATAGTTATAATTCACCCCTCCACTTT. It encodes CASSWDNSYNSPLHF.

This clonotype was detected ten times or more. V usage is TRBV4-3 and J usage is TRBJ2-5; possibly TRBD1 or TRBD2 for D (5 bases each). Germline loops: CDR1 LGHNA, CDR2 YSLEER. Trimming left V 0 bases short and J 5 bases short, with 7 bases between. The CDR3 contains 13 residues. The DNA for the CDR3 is TGCGCCAGCAGCCAAGACAGGGACGAGACCCAGTACTTC. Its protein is CASSQDRDETQYF.

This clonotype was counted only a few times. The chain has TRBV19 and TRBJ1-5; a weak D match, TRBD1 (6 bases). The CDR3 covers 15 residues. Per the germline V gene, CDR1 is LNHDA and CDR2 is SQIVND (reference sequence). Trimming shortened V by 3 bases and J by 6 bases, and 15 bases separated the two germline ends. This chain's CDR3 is CASSITARGGQPQHF. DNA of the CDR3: TGTGCCAGTAGTATTACTGCCAGGGGCGGTCAGCCCCAGCATTTT.

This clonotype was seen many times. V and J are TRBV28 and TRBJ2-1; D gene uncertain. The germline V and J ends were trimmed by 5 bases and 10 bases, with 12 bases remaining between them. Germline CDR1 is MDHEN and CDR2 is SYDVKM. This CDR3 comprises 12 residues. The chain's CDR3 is CASSRGGREQFF. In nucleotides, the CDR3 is TGTGCCAGCAGTCGCGGTGGCCGGGAGCAGTTCTTC.

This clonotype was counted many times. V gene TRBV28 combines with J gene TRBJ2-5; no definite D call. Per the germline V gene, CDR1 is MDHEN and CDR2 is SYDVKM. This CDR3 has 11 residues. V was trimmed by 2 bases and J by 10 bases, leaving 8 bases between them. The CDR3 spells CASSLGVSQYF. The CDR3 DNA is TGTGCCAGCAGTTTAGGCGTGAGCCAGTACTTC.

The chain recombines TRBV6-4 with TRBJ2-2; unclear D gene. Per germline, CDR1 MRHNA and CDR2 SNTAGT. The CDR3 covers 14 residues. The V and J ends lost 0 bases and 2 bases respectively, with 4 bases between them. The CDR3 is CASSDSTNTGELFF. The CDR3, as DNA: TGTGCCAGCAGTGACTCGACAAACACCGGGGAGCTGTTTTTT.

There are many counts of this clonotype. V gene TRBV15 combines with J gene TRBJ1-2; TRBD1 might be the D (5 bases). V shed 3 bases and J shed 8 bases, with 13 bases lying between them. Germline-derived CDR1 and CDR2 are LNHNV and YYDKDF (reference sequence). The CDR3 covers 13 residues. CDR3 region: CATSRGDRDGYTF. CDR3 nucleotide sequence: TGTGCCACCAGCAGGGGGGATCGAGACGGCTACACCTTC.

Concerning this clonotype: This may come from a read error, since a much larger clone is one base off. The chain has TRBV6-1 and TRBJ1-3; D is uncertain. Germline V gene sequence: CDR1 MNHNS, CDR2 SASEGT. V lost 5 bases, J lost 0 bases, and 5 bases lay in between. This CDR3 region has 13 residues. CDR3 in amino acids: CASSKNSGNTIYF. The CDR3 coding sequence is TGTGCCAGCAGTAAAAACTCTGGAAACACCATATATTTT.

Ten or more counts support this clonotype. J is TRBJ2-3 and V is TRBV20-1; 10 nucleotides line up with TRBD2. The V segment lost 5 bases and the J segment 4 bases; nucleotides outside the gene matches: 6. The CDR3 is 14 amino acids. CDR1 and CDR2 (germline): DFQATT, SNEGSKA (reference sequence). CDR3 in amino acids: CSAPAGGPPDTQYF. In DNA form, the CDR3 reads TGCAGTGCTCCAGCGGGAGGGCCGCCAGATACGCAGTATTTT.

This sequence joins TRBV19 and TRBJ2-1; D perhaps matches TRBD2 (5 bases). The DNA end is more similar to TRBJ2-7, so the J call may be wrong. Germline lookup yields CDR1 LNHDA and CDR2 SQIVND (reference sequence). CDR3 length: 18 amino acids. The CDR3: CASSILSEWPDSYNEQYF. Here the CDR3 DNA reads TGTGCCAGTAGTATACTGTCGGAGTGGCCGGACTCCTACAATGAGCAGTACTTC.

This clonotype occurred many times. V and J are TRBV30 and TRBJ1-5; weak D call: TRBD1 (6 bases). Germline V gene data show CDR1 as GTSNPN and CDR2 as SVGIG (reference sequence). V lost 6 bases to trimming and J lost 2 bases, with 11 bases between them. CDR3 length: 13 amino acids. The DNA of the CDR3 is TGTGCCTGTACCCCAGGGGGCAATCAGCCCCAGCATTTT. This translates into CACTPGGNQPQHF.

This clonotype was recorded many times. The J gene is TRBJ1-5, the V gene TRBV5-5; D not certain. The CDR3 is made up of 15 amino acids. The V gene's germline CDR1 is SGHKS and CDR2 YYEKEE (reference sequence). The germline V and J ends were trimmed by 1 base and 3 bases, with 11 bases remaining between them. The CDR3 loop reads CASSLSPGNNQPQHF. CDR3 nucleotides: TGTGCCAGCAGCTTGTCGCCGGGAAACAATCAGCCCCAGCATTTT.

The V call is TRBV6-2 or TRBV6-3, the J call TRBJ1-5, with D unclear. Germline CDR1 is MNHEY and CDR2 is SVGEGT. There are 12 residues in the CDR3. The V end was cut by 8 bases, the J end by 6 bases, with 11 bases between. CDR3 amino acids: CASAILGQPQHF. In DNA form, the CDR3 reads TGTGCCAGCGCCATACTCGGTCAGCCCCAGCATTTT.

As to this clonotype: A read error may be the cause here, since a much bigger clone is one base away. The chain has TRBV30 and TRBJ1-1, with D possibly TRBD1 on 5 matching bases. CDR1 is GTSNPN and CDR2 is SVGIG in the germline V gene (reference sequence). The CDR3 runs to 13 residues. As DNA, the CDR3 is TGTGCCTGCAACCTGGGGGGGAACACTGGAGCTTTCTTT. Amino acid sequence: CACNLGGNTGAFF.

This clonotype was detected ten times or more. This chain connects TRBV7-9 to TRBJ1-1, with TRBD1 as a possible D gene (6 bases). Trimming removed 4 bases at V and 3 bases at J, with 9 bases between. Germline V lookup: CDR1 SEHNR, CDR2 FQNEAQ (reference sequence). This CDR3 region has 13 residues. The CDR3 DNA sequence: TGTGCCAGCAGCTCACAGGGATACACTGAAGCTTTCTTT. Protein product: CASSSQGYTEAFF.

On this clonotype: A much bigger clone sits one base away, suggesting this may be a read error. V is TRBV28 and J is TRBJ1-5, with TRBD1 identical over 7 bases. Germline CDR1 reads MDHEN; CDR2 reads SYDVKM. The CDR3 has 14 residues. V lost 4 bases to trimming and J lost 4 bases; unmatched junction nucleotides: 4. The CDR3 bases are TGTGCCAGCAGTTCGGACAGGAATAATCAGCCCCAGCATTTT. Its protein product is CASSSDRNNQPQHF.